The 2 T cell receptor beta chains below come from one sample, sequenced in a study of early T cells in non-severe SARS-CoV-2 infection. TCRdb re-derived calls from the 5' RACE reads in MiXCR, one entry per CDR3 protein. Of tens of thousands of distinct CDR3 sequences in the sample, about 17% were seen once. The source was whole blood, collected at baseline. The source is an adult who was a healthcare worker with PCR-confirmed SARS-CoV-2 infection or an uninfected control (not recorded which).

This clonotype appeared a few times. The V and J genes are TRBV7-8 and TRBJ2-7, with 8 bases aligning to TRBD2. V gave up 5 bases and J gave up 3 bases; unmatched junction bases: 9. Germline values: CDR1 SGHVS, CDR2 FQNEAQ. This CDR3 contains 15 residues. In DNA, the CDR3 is TGTGCCAGCAGCGAACTTAGCGGGGAGTACTACGAGCAGTACTTC. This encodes CASSELSGEYYEQYF.

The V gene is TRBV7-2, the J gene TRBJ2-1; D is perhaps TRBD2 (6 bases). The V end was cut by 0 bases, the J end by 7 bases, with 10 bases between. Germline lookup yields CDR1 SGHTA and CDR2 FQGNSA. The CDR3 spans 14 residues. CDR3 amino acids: CASSLAGGGNEQFF. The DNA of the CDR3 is TGTGCCAGCAGCTTAGCGGGAGGAGGGAATGAGCAGTTCTTC.